The rows below give T cell receptor beta chains drawn from one sample of a study of T-cell reconstitution after alpha-beta-depleted transplantation in children. A single record per CDR3 protein comes from TCRdb applying MiXCR to the PCR reads. The sample contains approximately 400,000 distinct CDR3 sequences, approximately 11% of which appear only once. Specimen: PBMCs from the stem cell graft donor, collected from the stem cell graft. Every receptor here comes from a human donor who donated a stem cell graft to a child with acute myeloid leukemia. CDR3s include the opening cysteine and the closing phenylalanine or tryptophan. Clone size is stated in some rows and not others, as once, few, many or a class when expanded.

CDR3 protein	J gene	clone size	V gene
CASSPDPQGVWLDEAFF	TRBJ1-1	few	TRBV18
CSVAGQGWQDEQYF	TRBJ2-7	NA	TRBV29-1
CASRQGVGAEAFF	TRBJ1-1	few	TRBV19
CSAAGQNEKLFF	TRBJ1-4	few	TRBV20-1
CASSFAGTSPYF	TRBJ2-4	few	TRBV5-6
CASSSLGGASSYNEQFF	TRBJ2-1	few	TRBV5-6
CSARDSLTSGVYNEQFF	TRBJ2-1	NA	TRBV20-1
CASSYQLATEGEQFF	TRBJ2-1	few	TRBV7-9
CSAPEEGSTEAFF	TRBJ1-1	few	TRBV29-1
CAWKAGMKGNEQFF	TRBJ2-1	few	TRBV30
CASSLGFTGELFF	TRBJ2-2	many	TRBV5-4
CASSGGTSGDGNEQFF	TRBJ2-1	few	TRBV5-4
CASSQDPPLGGTYNEQFF	TRBJ2-1	few	TRBV4-3
CASSLYHNNEQFF	TRBJ2-1	NA	TRBV5-4
CASGGASVPDTQYF	TRBJ2-3	NA	TRBV7-9
CARSDATGMGEAFF	TRBJ1-1	few	TRBV5-3
CASSPTGTSQETQYF	TRBJ2-5	few	TRBV7-7
CSARPYNEQFF	TRBJ2-1	many	TRBV20-1
CASSYFAGQRTEQYF	TRBJ2-7	few	TRBV6-5
CASSLDRGEETQYF	TRBJ2-5	NA	TRBV18
CASSSIGTSGSATDTQYF	TRBJ2-3	few	TRBV5-6
CASSLNSGSSYNEQFF	TRBJ2-1	many	TRBV7-9
CSGTGPYEQYF	TRBJ2-7	few	TRBV29-1
CATSGASEDEQFF	TRBJ2-1	few	TRBV24-1
CASSLPGTSGHNEQFF	TRBJ2-1	few	TRBV7-2
CSASHAGRENTGELFF	TRBJ2-2	NA	TRBV20-1
CASSQGLYGYTF	TRBJ1-2	many	TRBV7-2
CASSYPRTGDGYTF	TRBJ1-2	few	TRBV6-2/TRBV6-3
CASSLDLAKNIQYF	TRBJ2-4	many	TRBV12-3/TRBV12-4
CASSLALASGRDRFF	TRBJ2-1	many	TRBV7-2
CASSLDSGRQQYF	TRBJ2-7	NA	TRBV12-3/TRBV12-4
CASSWGGGGPSYEQYF	TRBJ2-7	NA	TRBV7-2
CSVMVGTGNTEAFF	TRBJ1-1	NA	TRBV29-1
CSVGGDSQETQYF	TRBJ2-5	few	TRBV29-1
CASSYLPGAEKLFF	TRBJ1-4	few	TRBV7-2
CSVVVLAGVDTQYF	TRBJ2-3	few	TRBV29-1
CASSLGAITEAFF	TRBJ1-1	few	TRBV5-6
CASSRARAVTGELFF	TRBJ2-2	NA	TRBV6-2/TRBV6-3
CASSQVEGAGSPLHF	TRBJ1-6	few	TRBV3-1
CASGVRGPLVGYTF	TRBJ1-2	NA	TRBV27
CASSSSGGSHEQYF	TRBJ2-7	NA	TRBV12-3/TRBV12-4
CSASSGRVYEQYF	TRBJ2-7	NA	TRBV20-1
CSVRPASPGHTF	TRBJ1-2	NA	TRBV29-1
CASSLLGGEQPQHF	TRBJ1-5	NA	TRBV27
CASSPPAETQYF	TRBJ2-5	few	TRBV3-1